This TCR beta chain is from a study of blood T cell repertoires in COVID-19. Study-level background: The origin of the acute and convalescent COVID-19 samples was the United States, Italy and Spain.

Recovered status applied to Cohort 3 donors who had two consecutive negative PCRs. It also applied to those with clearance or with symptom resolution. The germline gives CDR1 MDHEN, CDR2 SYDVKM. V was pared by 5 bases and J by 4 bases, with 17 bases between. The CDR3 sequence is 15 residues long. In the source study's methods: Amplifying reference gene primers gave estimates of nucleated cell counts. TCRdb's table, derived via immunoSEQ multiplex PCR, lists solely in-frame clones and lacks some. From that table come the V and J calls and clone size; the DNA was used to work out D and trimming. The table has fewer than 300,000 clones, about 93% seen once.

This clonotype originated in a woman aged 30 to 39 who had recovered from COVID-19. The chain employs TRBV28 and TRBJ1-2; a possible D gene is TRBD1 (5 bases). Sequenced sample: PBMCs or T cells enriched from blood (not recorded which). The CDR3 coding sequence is TGTGCCAGCAGTCCGAGACCCATGGGGGGCTATGGCTACACCTTC. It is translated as CASSPRPMGGYGYTF.